The T cell receptor beta chain under discussion was sequenced for a study of T cell repertoires in cytomegalovirus infection. Concerning this clonotype itself: Antigen specificity is unknown.

V shed 5 bases, J shed 4 bases, and the junction held 17 bases outside the gene matches. Germline CDR1 reads SEHNR; CDR2 reads FQNEAQ (reference sequence). CDR3 length: 18 residues. TCRdb reprocessed the reads via MiXCR and lists one record per CDR3 protein. Among hundreds of thousands of distinct CDR3 sequences listed, roughly 33% were seen once. The chain is built from TRBV7-9 and TRBJ2-1, with 7 bases fitting TRBD1. This TCR came from a human donor in good health (CMV status not recorded). Some clones in this sample may be carry-over from other donors' samples. The sample in question was cultured CD8+ T cells from PBMCs, obtained from culture after CMV antigen stimulation. In DNA, the CDR3 is TGTGCCAGCAGCCCCGATTTATACCGGGACAGCCCATACAATGAGCAGTTCTTC. Amino acid sequence: CASSPDLYRDSPYNEQFF.